The 20 T cell receptor beta chains reported below all come from one sample, sequenced in a study of control samples from healthy donors and cancer patients. This table comes from immunoSEQ multiplex PCR, and its TCRdb copy is limited to in-frame clones, with some not included. Altogether more than 100,000 clones are present, 91% being singletons, with the ten largest covering 7.8%. The sequencing sample was made of blood. The receptors come from a woman aged 18-29 years in good health.

This chain joins TRBV7-2 and TRBJ2-4, with TRBD2 matching 13 bases. The CDR3 covers 16 residues. J gave up 5 bases and V 6 bases, and 7 bases lay outside the gene matches. Germline V CDR1 and CDR2: SGHTA, FQGNSA. DNA for the CDR3: TGTGCCAGCAGTCGATGGACTAGCGGGAGAGAAAACATTCAGTACTTC. Amino acid sequence: CASSRWTSGRENIQYF.

The gene calls are TRBV3-1 (or the pseudogene TRBV3-2) and TRBJ1-2; D possibly corresponds to TRBD1 (6 bases). Trimming removed 4 bases from V and 3 bases from J, with 18 bases in between. Germline V CDR1 and CDR2: LGHDT, YNNKEL (reference sequence). This CDR3 comprises 16 residues. CDR3 nucleotides: TGTGCCAGCAGCCTAACTGGCGGGGGCCCGTACTATGGCTACACCTTC. This translates into CASSLTGGGPYYGYTF.

This chain links TRBV3-1 (or the pseudogene TRBV3-2) with TRBJ2-1; TRBD1 matches 8 bases. With V trimmed by 2 bases and J by 9 bases, 12 bases remained unmatched. Germline values: CDR1 LGHDT, CDR2 YNNKEL (reference sequence). This CDR3 spans 16 amino acids. DNA for the CDR3: TGTGCCAGCAGCCAACTCCCGGCACAGGGGGTCGGTGAGCAGTTCTTC. Protein sequence: CASSQLPAQGVGEQFF.

This clone was counted once. The gene calls are TRBV7-9 and TRBJ2-7, with 9 positions matching TRBD1. V lost 5 bases and J lost 6; bases outside the gene matches: 11. The CDR3 has 15 residues. Germline lookup yields CDR1 SEHNR and CDR2 FQNEAQ (reference sequence). CDR3 DNA sequence: TGTGCCAGCAGCCCAAAACCGGGACAGGGAGGCGAGCAGTACTTC. Its protein product is CASSPKPGQGGEQYF.

The chain couples TRBV9 to TRBJ2-1; tentatively, D is TRBD2 (7 bases). The CDR3 has 15 amino acids. Germline lookup yields CDR1 SGDLS and CDR2 YYNGEE. V shed 0 bases and J shed 9 bases, with 16 bases lying between them. The CDR3 here is CASSVDGGLSSEQFF. CDR3 nucleotide sequence: TGTGCCAGCAGCGTAGACGGGGGGCTCAGCAGTGAGCAGTTCTTC.

This clone has only one observation. This chain uses TRBV4-2 with TRBJ2-7; the D is unclear. The CDR3 runs 14 residues. The germline V and J ends were trimmed by 4 bases and 2 bases, with 12 bases remaining between them. Germline-derived CDR1 and CDR2 are LGHNA and YNFKEQ. CDR3 sequence: CASSLPGRTYEQYF. Here the CDR3 DNA reads TGTGCCAGCAGCCTCCCGGGCAGGACCTACGAGCAGTACTTC.

This chain joins TRBV7-2 and TRBJ1-3, with a tentative D call TRBD1 (6 bases). V was clipped by 1 base and J by 4 bases, with 14 bases between them. Germline-derived CDR1 and CDR2 are SGHTA and FQGNSA. This CDR3 contains 16 residues. Written as DNA, the CDR3 is TGTGCCAGCAGCTTAGAAACAGGGTTCCACGGAAACACCATATATTTT. Translated: CASSLETGFHGNTIYF. Full variable domain (missing parts from reference TRBV7-2 and TRBJ1-3): GAGVSQSPSNKVTEKGKDVELRCDPISGHTALYWYRQSLGQGLEFLIYFQGNSAPDKSGLPSDRFSAERTGGSVSTLTIQRTQQEDSAVYLCASSLETGFHGNTIYFGEGSWLTVV.

V usage is TRBV5-5 and J usage is TRBJ1-1, with a possible D match to TRBD1 (6 bases). CDR1 is SGHKS, CDR2 YYEKEE, per germline (reference sequence). The V end lost 0 bases, the J end lost 10 bases, and 13 bases lay between the germline ends. The CDR3 is 13 amino acids. CDR3 region: CASSLEGGVIAFF. The DNA for the CDR3 is TGTGCCAGCAGCTTGGAAGGGGGTGTGATAGCTTTCTTT. The whole variable domain, filled in from reference TRBV5-5 and TRBJ1-1, reads DAGVTQSPTHLIKTRGQQVTLRCSPISGHKSVSWYQQVLGQGPQFIFQYYEKEERGRGNFPDRFSARQFPNYSSELNVNALLLGDSALYLCASSLEGGVIAFFGQGTRLTVV.

The chain combines TRBV28 with TRBJ2-7, with TRBD1 matching over 8 bases. The germline gives CDR1 MDHEN, CDR2 SYDVKM. The CDR3 is made up of 15 amino acids. The junction had 5 bases not matched to a gene; V was cut back by 2 bases and J by 2 bases. This CDR3 reads CASSLGDRSPYEQYF. Here the CDR3 DNA reads TGTGCCAGCAGTTTAGGGGACAGGAGCCCCTACGAGCAGTACTTC.

This clone was observed a single time. The chain couples TRBV28 to TRBJ1-6; 7 bases match TRBD1. The germline CDR1 and CDR2 sequences are MDHEN and SYDVKM. The V segment lost 5 bases and the J segment 3 bases; nucleotides outside the gene matches: 4. This CDR3 contains 15 residues. The CDR3 reads CASSLRGDYNSPLHF. CDR3 sequence (DNA): TGTGCCAGCAGTCTCAGGGGGGACTATAATTCACCCCTCCACTTT. The entire variable domain, with the rest obtained from reference TRBV28 and TRBJ1-6, is as follows: DVKVTQSSRYLVKRTGEKVFLECVQDMDHENMFWYRQDPGLGLRLIYFSYDVKMKEKGDIPEGYSVSREKKERFSLILESASTNQTSMYLCASSLRGDYNSPLHFGNGTRLTVT.

The chain carries TRBV7-9 and TRBJ2-1, with 10 bases identical to TRBD2. CDR1 is SEHNR, CDR2 FQNEAQ, per germline (reference sequence). The CDR3 runs 16 residues. Unmatched junction bases numbered 8, after V lost 2 bases and J lost 7 bases. CDR3 in DNA: TGTGCCAGCAGCTTAACGGGGGGACTAGCGCTGAATGAGCAGTTCTTC. Its translation is CASSLTGGLALNEQFF.

The genes are TRBV2 and TRBJ1-4; 7 nucleotides agree with TRBD1. Germline V CDR1 and CDR2: SNHLY, FYNNEI. Trimming removed 8 bases from V and 5 bases from J; junction bases left unmatched: 5. This CDR3 is built from 13 residues. The CDR3 region has the DNA TGTGCCAGCGGGGCAGGGGGGAATGAAAAACTGTTTTTT. It codes for CASGAGGNEKLFF.

The rearrangement uses TRBV24-1 and TRBJ1-5; no clear D gene. The CDR3 loop spans 14 amino acids. Germline values: CDR1 KGHDR, CDR2 SFDVKD. Trimming removed 4 bases at V and 5 bases at J, with 11 bases between. Here the CDR3 reads CATSDAGSYQPQHF. CDR3 sequence (DNA): TGTGCCACCAGTGACGCCGGGAGCTATCAGCCCCAGCATTTT.

The chain couples TRBV3-1 (or the pseudogene TRBV3-2) to TRBJ1-3, with D tentatively TRBD1 (5 bases). Germline assignment: CDR1 LGHDT and CDR2 YNNKEL (reference sequence). This CDR3 has 15 residues. With 9 bases removed from V and 4 bases from J, the gap between germline ends came to 19 bases. CDR3 DNA: TGTGCCAGTCGACTGGGGCAGGGAGGAGGAAACACCATATATTTT. Protein sequence: CASRLGQGGGNTIYF.

The table lists this clone with a count of one. The chain couples TRBV6-2 or TRBV6-3 to TRBJ2-3; the match to TRBD2 covers 9 bases. The trim removed 2 bases at V and 5 bases at J, leaving 11 bases unmatched. The CDR3 covers 17 residues. Germline CDR1 and CDR2: MNHEY and SVGEGT. CDR3 nucleotide sequence: TGTGCCAGCAGTTACCCCCCTAGCGGGATTTTCGGAGATACGCAGTATTTT. Its protein product is CASSYPPSGIFGDTQYF.

This chain uses TRBV18 with TRBJ2-6; TRBD1 matches 7 bases. The germline gives CDR1 KGHSH, CDR2 LQKENI. The CDR3 has 17 amino acids. V shed 6 bases, J shed 2 bases, and the junction held 10 bases outside the gene matches. This chain's CDR3 is CASSPGQIFAGANVLTF. The CDR3 nucleotides read TGTGCCAGCTCTCCGGGACAGATTTTTGCTGGGGCCAACGTCCTGACTTTC.

The rearrangement joins TRBV3-1 (or the pseudogene TRBV3-2) to TRBJ2-3, with TRBD2 matching over 7 bases. The CDR3 has 16 residues. Germline CDR1 LGHDT, CDR2 YNNKEL (reference sequence). V gave up 4 bases and J gave up 4 bases; unmatched junction bases: 11. The CDR3 DNA sequence: TGTGCCAGCAGCCGCGGGGGATCTAACCCCGCAGATACGCAGTATTTT. It codes for CASSRGGSNPADTQYF.

V usage is TRBV6-5 and J usage is TRBJ1-5; 9 bases fit TRBD1. V was clipped by 6 bases and J by 9 bases; unmatched bases: 12. CDR1 MNHEY and CDR2 SVGAGI come from the germline V gene. This CDR3 region has 15 residues. CDR3 residues: CASRSGQGPKGPQHF. CDR3 coding DNA: TGTGCCAGCAGGTCGGGACAGGGCCCGAAGGGGCCCCAGCATTTT.

V and J are TRBV18 and TRBJ2-2; D unresolved. Germline CDR1 is KGHSH and CDR2 is LQKENI. This CDR3 is 14 amino acids long. V was pared by 2 bases and J by 5 bases, with 9 bases between. The CDR3 sequence: CASSPGRATGELFF. Here the CDR3 DNA reads TGTGCCAGCTCACCAGGCAGAGCAACCGGGGAGCTGTTTTTT.

J is TRBJ1-2 and V is TRBV3-1 (or the pseudogene TRBV3-2); D is ambiguous. CDR1 is LGHDT, CDR2 YNNKEL, per germline (reference sequence). There are 14 residues in the CDR3. V dropped 7 bases and J dropped 4 bases, with 16 bases sitting between them. This CDR3 is CASTETGNRYGYTF. The CDR3 nucleotides are TGTGCCAGCACCGAGACGGGGAACCGCTATGGCTACACCTTC.